These T cell receptor beta chains were read from a single sample in a study of radiotherapy plus CTLA-4 blockade in lung cancer. Some clones are missing from TCRdb's copy, which holds only in-frame ones; the method was immunoSEQ multiplex PCR. The table includes tens of thousands of clones, roughly 77% detected once. This material consisted of peripheral blood, taken from a patient treated with radiotherapy plus ipilimumab. These receptors all stem from a human donor with non-small cell lung cancer who had stable disease on radiotherapy plus ipilimumab. Each CDR3 is given with its conserved first and last residue. A D gene is named only where the DNA matches it firmly. Rows give clone size only sometimes, using once, few, many, or a class for an expanded clone.

d_gene	len	v_gene	j_gene	abundance	CDR3aa	CDR3nt
.	14	TRBV18	TRBJ2-7	.	CASSPHGGSYEQYF	TGTGCCAGCTCACCACATGGGGGGAGCTACGAGCAGTACTTC
TRBD1	16	TRBV7-3	TRBJ2-1	.	CASSLTAPGGKNEQFF	TGTGCCAGCAGCTTAACGGCCCCAGGGGGCAAAAATGAGCAGTTCTTC
TRBD1	13	TRBV19	TRBJ1-4	.	CASSATGAENLFF	TGTGCCAGTAGTGCGACAGGGGCGGAGAACCTGTTTTTT
TRBD1	16	TRBV18	TRBJ2-3	.	CASSPSTGGQPDTQYF	TGTGCCAGCTCACCTTCGACAGGGGGTCAGCCAGATACGCAGTATTTT
TRBD1	14	TRBV10-2	TRBJ1-1	.	CATRPGQQNTEAFF	TGCGCCACCCGGCCGGGACAGCAGAACACTGAAGCTTTCTTT
.	12	TRBV4-1	TRBJ2-7	few	CASSHLTDEQYF	TGCGCCAGCAGCCATCTGACAGACGAGCAGTACTTC
TRBD1	14	TRBV7-8	TRBJ1-5	.	CASSLGQANQPQHF	TGTGCCAGCAGCTTGGGACAGGCGAATCAGCCCCAGCATTTT
.	16	TRBV2	TRBJ1-5	.	CASKDGGARVNQPQHF	TGTGCCAGCAAGGATGGAGGGGCGCGGGTTAATCAGCCCCAGCATTTT
.	13	TRBV7-6	TRBJ1-2	.	CASSLLAQGGYTF	TGTGCCAGCAGCTTACTCGCCCAGGGGGGCTACACCTTC
.	15	TRBV11-2	TRBJ2-7	.	CASSSWDTWNYEQYF	TGTGCCAGCAGCTCCTGGGACACGTGGAACTACGAGCAGTACTTC
TRBD2	19	TRBV27	TRBJ2-1	.	CASSFDRLARQSSYNEQFF	TGTGCCAGCAGTTTCGATAGACTAGCACGACAGAGCTCCTACAATGAGCAGTTCTTC
.	11	TRBV19	TRBJ1-1	.	CASSISAEAFF	TGTGCCAGTAGTATTAGCGCTGAAGCTTTCTTT
TRBD1	14	TRBV19	TRBJ1-2	.	CASGLRQGAGGYTF	TGTGCCAGTGGGTTGAGGCAGGGGGCTGGTGGCTACACCTTC
.	13	TRBV15	TRBJ1-1	.	CATSTHRGQEAFF	TGTGCCACCAGCACCCACCGGGGGCAAGAAGCTTTCTTT
TRBD1	15	TRBV5-1	TRBJ1-1	.	CASSYLGQGGTEAFF	TGCGCCAGCAGCTACCTTGGACAGGGGGGCACTGAAGCTTTCTTT
.	15	TRBV14	TRBJ1-2	.	CASSLGLYTNYGYTF	TGTGCCAGCAGCCTGGGACTGTATACTAACTATGGCTACACCTTC
.	15	TRBV27	TRBJ1-6	.	CASSKPGSYNSPLHF	TGTGCCAGCAGTAAACCCGGCTCCTATAATTCACCCCTCCACTTT
.	14	TRBV27	TRBJ1-1	.	CASSNRGGNTEAFF	TGTGCCAGCAGTAACCGGGGAGGGAACACTGAAGCTTTCTTT
.	12	TRBV5-1	TRBJ2-2	few	CASSSYTGELFF	TGCGCCAGCAGCTCTTACACCGGGGAGCTGTTTTTT
.	14	TRBV6-5	TRBJ2-7	.	CASSRVSRGDEQYF	TGTGCCAGCAGCCGGGTCTCGAGGGGTGACGAGCAGTACTTC
.	17	TRBV19	TRBJ2-3	.	CASSSPPGEPSTDTQYF	TGTGCCAGTAGTTCTCCGCCGGGAGAACCTAGCACAGATACGCAGTATTTT
.	11	TRBV10-2	TRBJ1-6	few	CASGLDSPLHF	TGCGCCAGCGGCCTCGATTCACCCCTCCACTTT
.	13	TRBV27	TRBJ2-5	.	CASSLSWAETQYF	TGTGCCAGCAGTTTATCGTGGGCAGAGACCCAGTACTTC
.	12	TRBV6-5	TRBJ1-1	.	CASSSIGAEAFF	TGTGCCAGCAGCTCAATCGGGGCTGAAGCTTTCTTT
.	14	TRBV27	TRBJ1-2	.	CASSLGPGDKGYTF	TGTGCCAGCAGTTTAGGGCCAGGGGACAAGGGCTACACCTTC
.	15	TRBV28	TRBJ2-5	.	CASSSLGGASETQYF	TGTGCCAGCAGTTCTTTAGGGGGGGCCTCAGAGACCCAGTACTTC
TRBD1	14	TRBV5-4	TRBJ2-2	.	CASSRQGASGELFF	TGTGCCAGCAGCCGACAGGGGGCATCCGGGGAGCTGTTTTTT
.	12	TRBV6-6	TRBJ1-6	.	CASRSDISPLHF	TGTGCCAGCAGATCGGATATTTCACCCCTCCACTTT
.	15	TRBV5-1	TRBJ2-5	.	CASSLVGSRLETQYF	TGCGCCAGCAGCTTGGTAGGAAGTCGTTTGGAGACCCAGTACTTC
TRBD2	16	TRBV11-2	TRBJ2-3	.	CASSLEGGGVTDTQYF	TGTGCCAGCAGCTTAGAGGGGGGAGGGGTGACAGATACGCAGTATTTT
TRBD1	14	TRBV5-1	TRBJ1-4	.	CASRLRTGTEKLFF	TGCGCCAGCAGGTTGAGGACAGGGACGGAAAAACTGTTTTTT
TRBD1	13	TRBV5-6	TRBJ1-2	.	CASSPTGRNGYTF	TGTGCCAGCAGCCCGACAGGGAGGAATGGCTACACCTTC
TRBD2	15	TRBV29-1	TRBJ2-7	.	CSVSAGLAGGYEQYF	TGCAGCGTTTCCGCCGGACTAGCGGGGGGCTACGAGCAGTACTTC
TRBD1	14	TRBV5-4	TRBJ1-1	.	CASSRLGQLTEAFF	TGTGCCAGCAGCCGCCTGGGACAGCTCACTGAAGCTTTCTTT
.	14	TRBV9	TRBJ2-3	.	CASSVRNSEDTQYF	TGTGCCAGCAGCGTAAGGAACAGCGAAGATACGCAGTATTTT
.	13	TRBV2	TRBJ1-6	few	CASSTGLIRPLHF	TGTGCCAGCAGCACGGGCCTAATAAGACCCCTCCACTTT
TRBD1	16	TRBV14	TRBJ1-2	.	CASSPFWQGALDGYTF	TGTGCCAGCAGCCCCTTTTGGCAGGGGGCTTTAGATGGCTACACCTTC
TRBD1	15	TRBV6-1	TRBJ1-6	.	CASRLGTGSYSPLHF	TGTGCCAGCAGGTTAGGGACAGGGTCATATTCACCCCTCCACTTT
.	11	TRBV7-3	TRBJ2-1	.	CASSSSDEQFF	TGTGCCAGCAGCTCGAGCGATGAGCAGTTCTTC
TRBD1	15	TRBV6-6	TRBJ1-1	.	CASSSDRGWATEAFF	TGTGCCAGCAGCAGTGACAGGGGCTGGGCCACTGAAGCTTTCTTT
.	16	TRBV6-5	TRBJ2-6	.	CASSSTARAGANVLTF	TGTGCCAGCAGTTCTACCGCCAGGGCTGGGGCCAACGTCCTGACTTTC
TRBD1	15	TRBV5-4	TRBJ2-7	once	CASSLGQGTELRQYF	TGTGCCAGCAGCTTAGGACAGGGGACGGAGCTACGGCAGTACTTC
.	15	TRBV28	TRBJ1-4	.	CASSLGGPLNEKLFF	TGTGCCAGCAGTTTAGGTGGGCCTCTTAATGAAAAACTGTTTTTT
TRBD1	11	TRBV30	TRBJ1-1	.	CAWARGTEAFF	TGTGCCTGGGCCAGGGGGACTGAAGCTTTCTTT
.	12	TRBV10-2	TRBJ1-3	.	CASSGTMNTIYF	TGCGCCAGCAGTGGAACTATGAACACCATATATTTT
.	16	TRBV4-2	TRBJ2-1	.	CASSHSQTDPYNEQFF	TGTGCCAGCAGCCATTCGCAGACTGACCCCTACAATGAGCAGTTCTTC
TRBD1	13	TRBV2	TRBJ1-2	.	CASGTGGNYGYTF	TGTGCCAGCGGGACAGGGGGCAACTATGGCTACACCTTC
.	17	TRBV5-3	TRBJ2-5	.	CARSISLRGKSKETQYF	TGTGCCAGAAGCATTTCCCTGAGAGGGAAATCCAAAGAGACCCAGTACTTC
.	14	TRBV5-4	TRBJ1-1	.	CASSLPAMNTEAFF	TGTGCCAGCAGCTTGCCGGCGATGAACACTGAAGCTTTCTTT
.	11	TRBV30	TRBJ2-7	.	CAWSSGFEQYF	TGTGCCTGGAGTAGCGGTTTCGAGCAGTACTTC
TRBD1	17	TRBV30	TRBJ1-5	.	CAWSVDPGQGVHQPQHF	TGTGCCTGGAGTGTTGACCCGGGACAGGGGGTTCATCAGCCCCAGCATTTT